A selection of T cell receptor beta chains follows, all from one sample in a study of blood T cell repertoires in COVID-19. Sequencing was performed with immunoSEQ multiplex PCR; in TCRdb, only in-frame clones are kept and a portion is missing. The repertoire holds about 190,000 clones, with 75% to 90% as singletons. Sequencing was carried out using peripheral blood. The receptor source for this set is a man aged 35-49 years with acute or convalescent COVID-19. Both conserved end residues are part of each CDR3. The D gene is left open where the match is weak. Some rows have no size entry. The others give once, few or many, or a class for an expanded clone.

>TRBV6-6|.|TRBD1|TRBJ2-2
CASIGTGVAGELFF
TGTGCCAGCATTGGGACAGGGGTTGCCGGGGAGCTGTTTTTT
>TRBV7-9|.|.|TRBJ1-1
CASSLVGGLYTEAFF
TGTGCCAGCAGCTTAGTCGGGGGGCTGTACACTGAAGCTTTCTTT
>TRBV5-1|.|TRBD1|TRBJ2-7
CASRPTGVPSYEQYF
TGCGCCAGCAGGCCGACAGGGGTTCCCTCCTACGAGCAGTACTTC
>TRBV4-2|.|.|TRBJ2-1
CASSQVPGGGNNEQFF
TGTGCCAGCAGCCAAGTCCCGGGCGGGGGCAACAATGAGCAGTTCTTC
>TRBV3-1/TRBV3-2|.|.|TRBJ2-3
CASSQVGQRTDTQYF
TGTGCCAGCAGCCAAGTCGGACAGCGCACAGATACGCAGTATTTT
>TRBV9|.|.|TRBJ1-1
CASSSPGQGTEAFF
TGTGCCAGCAGCTCCCCTGGGCAGGGAACTGAAGCTTTCTTT
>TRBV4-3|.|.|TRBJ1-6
CASSQESTEYSPLHF
TGCGCCAGCAGCCAAGAGAGTACGGAGTATTCACCCCTCCACTTT
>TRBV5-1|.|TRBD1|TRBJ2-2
CASSQTPGTGGHGELFF
TGCGCCAGCAGCCAGACCCCGGGGACAGGCGGGCACGGGGAGCTGTTTTTT
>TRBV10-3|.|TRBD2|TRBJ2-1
CAISDRGSSGGDEQFF
TGTGCCATCAGTGATCGGGGCTCTAGCGGGGGCGATGAGCAGTTCTTC
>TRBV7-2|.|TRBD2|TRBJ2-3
CASLYPGGGHTQYF
TGTGCCAGCCTATATCCGGGCGGGGGTCATACGCAGTATTTT
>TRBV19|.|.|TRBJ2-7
CASSIGLHSSYEQYF
TGTGCCAGTAGTATCGGACTCCATAGCTCCTACGAGCAGTACTTC
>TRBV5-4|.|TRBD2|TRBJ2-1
CASSLSLYGTSGGYNEQFF
TGTGCCAGCAGCTTGAGTTTGTACGGGACTAGCGGGGGTTACAATGAGCAGTTCTTC
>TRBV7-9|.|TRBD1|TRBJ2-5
CASTRVTGVETQYF
TGTGCCAGCACCCGGGTGACAGGGGTGGAGACCCAGTACTTC
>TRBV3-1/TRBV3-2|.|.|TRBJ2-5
CASSPLKKTQYF
TGTGCCAGCAGCCCCCTAAAAAAGACCCAGTACTTC
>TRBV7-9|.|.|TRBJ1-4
CASSLQGVLFF
TGTGCCAGCAGCTTGCAAGGGGTACTGTTTTTT
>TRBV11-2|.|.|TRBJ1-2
CASRFARESHF
TGTGCCAGCAGATTCGCCCGGGAATCGCACTTC
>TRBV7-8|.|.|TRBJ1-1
CASSLNPGMNTEAFF
TGTGCCAGCAGCTTAAACCCGGGGATGAACACTGAAGCTTTCTTT
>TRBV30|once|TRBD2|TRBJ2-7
CAWSPGTSLSSYEQYF
TGTGCCTGGAGCCCCGGGACTAGCCTGAGCTCCTACGAGCAGTACTTC
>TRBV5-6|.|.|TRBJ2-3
CASSYYSDTQYF
TGTGCCAGCAGCTATTACTCAGATACGCAGTATTTT
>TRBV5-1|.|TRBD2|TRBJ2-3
CASSPRDYSTDTQYF
TGCGCCAGCAGCCCCCGGGACTACAGCACAGATACGCAGTATTTT
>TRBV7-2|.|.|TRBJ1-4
CASSLGVGAQSEKLFF
TGTGCCAGCAGCTTAGGGGTAGGGGCGCAAAGCGAAAAACTGTTTTTT
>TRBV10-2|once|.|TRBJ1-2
CASSETAYYGYTF
TGCGCCAGCAGTGAAACTGCTTACTATGGCTACACCTTC
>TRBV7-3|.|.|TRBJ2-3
CASSRGLASDTQYF
TGTGCCAGCAGCCGTGGACTTGCATCAGATACGCAGTATTTT
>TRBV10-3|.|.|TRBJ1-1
CAISEILGREMNTEAFF
TGTGCCATCAGTGAGATCCTGGGGAGGGAGATGAACACTGAAGCTTTCTTT
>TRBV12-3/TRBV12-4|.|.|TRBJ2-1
CASSSRRGNEQFF
TGTGCCAGCAGTTCTCGCCGCGGGAATGAGCAGTTCTTC
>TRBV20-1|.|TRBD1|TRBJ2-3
CSASSDREPGTDTQYF
TGCAGTGCTAGTTCCGACAGGGAGCCTGGCACAGATACGCAGTATTTT
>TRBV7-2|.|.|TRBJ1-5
CASSPQGYSNQPQHF
TGTGCCAGCAGCCCGCAGGGTTATAGCAATCAGCCCCAGCATTTT
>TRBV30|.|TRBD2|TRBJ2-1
CAWSDGAGEGEQFF
TGTGCCTGGAGTGACGGAGCGGGGGAGGGTGAGCAGTTCTTC
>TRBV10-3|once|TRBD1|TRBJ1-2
CAISEGQGVGYTF
TGTGCCATCAGTGAAGGACAGGGGGTTGGCTACACCTTC
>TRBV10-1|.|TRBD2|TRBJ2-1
CASSGGGNNEQFF
TGCGCCAGCAGTGGCGGGGGGAACAATGAGCAGTTCTTC
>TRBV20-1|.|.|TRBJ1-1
CSASKSGRMNTEAFF
TGCAGTGCTAGTAAGTCAGGCAGAATGAACACTGAAGCTTTCTTT
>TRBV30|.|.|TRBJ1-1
CAWSRWGGEETEAFF
TGTGCCTGGAGTCGGTGGGGGGGCGAGGAGACTGAAGCTTTCTTT
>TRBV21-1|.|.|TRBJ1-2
CASSHPDRVRYGYTF
TGTGCCAGCAGCCACCCGGACAGGGTACGCTATGGCTACACCTTC
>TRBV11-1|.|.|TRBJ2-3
CASSPTGNADTQYF
TGTGCCAGCAGCCCTACAGGGAACGCAGATACGCAGTATTTT
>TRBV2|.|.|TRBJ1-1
CASSEAGDTEAFF
TGTGCCAGCAGTGAAGCCGGAGACACTGAAGCTTTCTTT